Given below is one TCR beta chain in context. Its target is unknown. Quantitative 5'-RACE with molecular barcodes produced the TCR beta libraries. TCRdb re-called the 5' RACE reads with MiXCR, one entry per CDR3 protein. The sample carries around 440,000 distinct CDR3 sequences, 17% recorded once. Germline lookup yields CDR1 MNHEY and CDR2 SMNVEV (reference sequence). This CDR3 is built from 15 residues. V gave up 6 bases and J gave up 1 base; unmatched junction bases: 9. This record comes from a study of CD8 T cells in ankylosing spondylitis. General observations from the study: Prior work had noted some motif variants in reactive arthritis blood and synovial fluid. Apparently characteristic of ankylosing spondylitis blood was a TCR beta motif (under ten highly homologous variants). Reportedly, disease-linked clones are significantly enriched in ankylosing spondylitis patients' matched synovial fluid. Disease-linked clones displayed a CD8+ phenotype and appeared relatively rarely in peripheral blood.

The chain carries TRBV27 and TRBJ2-7; 7 bases map to TRBD2. Input material: blood, either unsorted or a sorted T cell fraction (not recorded which). The source of this sequence is a male donor with ankylosing spondylitis. This CDR3 is CASRAGQAPSYEQYF. CDR3 DNA: TGTGCCAGCAGAGCGGGGCAGGCTCCTTCCTACGAGCAGTACTTC.